This is a list of T cell receptor beta chains from one sample in a study of T cells in Graves' hyperthyroidism and ophthalmopathy. TCRdb recomputed calls from the multiplex PCR reads with MiXCR, one row per CDR3 protein. This sample has 550,000 to 650,000 distinct CDR3 sequences; 14% occur once, and the top ten carry about 15%. Sequencing was performed on blood. The receptors were sampled from a woman in her thirties or forties with Graves' hyperthyroidism. The CDR3 runs from the conserved cysteine through the conserved F or W. A D gene is named only where the DNA matches it firmly. Where a row states a size, it is once, few, many or the class of an expanded clone; other rows omit it.

J,V,size,D,DNA,CDR3
TRBJ2-7,TRBV3-1,NA,TRBD2,TGTGCCAGCAGCCCCAGGACTAGCGGGAGAACAAAATACGAGCAGTACTTC,CASSPRTSGRTKYEQYF
TRBJ1-5,TRBV6-1,NA,NA,TGTGCCAGCAGTGAACCGAATCGGAGCAATCAGCCCCAGCATTTT,CASSEPNRSNQPQHF
TRBJ2-7,TRBV11-2,NA,TRBD2,TGTGCCAGCAGCTTAGGAACTAGCGGGAGGAACTACGAGCAGTACTTC,CASSLGTSGRNYEQYF
TRBJ2-7,TRBV29-1,many,NA,TGCAGCGTTCGGGACTCCGGGTCCTACGAGCAGTACTTC,CSVRDSGSYEQYF
TRBJ2-2,TRBV7-6,NA,TRBD1,TGTGCCAGCAGTTCTAGACAGGGTACCTCCAACACCGGGGAGCTGTTTTTT,CASSSRQGTSNTGELFF
TRBJ2-5,TRBV20-1,few,NA,TGCAGTCCTCTCTATCAAGAGACCCAGTACTTC,CSPLYQETQYF
TRBJ2-3,TRBV10-1,many,NA,TGCGCCAGCAGTGAAGGATCAGATACGCAGTATTTT,CASSEGSDTQYF
TRBJ2-2,TRBV29-1,few,NA,TGCAGCGTTGGGCCTGCTCCAAACACCGGGGGGCTGTTTTTT,CSVGPAPNTGGLFF
TRBJ1-1,TRBV7-9,few,NA,TGTGCCAGCAGCTTAGTCGAACAGGGGAACACTGAAGCTTTCTTT,CASSLVEQGNTEAFF
TRBJ1-4,TRBV3-1,many,NA,TGTGCCAGCAGCCAATCGGGGGCGCGCACTAATGAAAAACTGTTTTTT,CASSQSGARTNEKLFF
TRBJ1-1,TRBV28,many,NA,TGTGCCAGCAGCCCCAGATCGAGGGGGGGGGCTTTCTTT,CASSPRSRGGAFF
TRBJ2-1,TRBV24-1,NA,NA,TGTGCCACCAGCCAAGAGCCCACCGATGAGCAGTTCTTC,CATSQEPTDEQFF
TRBJ2-7,TRBV6-1,NA,NA,TGTGCCAGCAGTGAACTTTTGGGACTCGGAAACGAGCAGTACTTC,CASSELLGLGNEQYF
TRBJ1-3,TRBV7-9,NA,NA,TGTGCCAGCACCCGCCGGTCGGGGGGCGACTCTGGAAACACCATATATTTT,CASTRRSGGDSGNTIYF
TRBJ2-1,TRBV6-2/TRBV6-3,many,NA,TGTGCCAGCAGTTATCGGTCCCTTTCTTACACCTCCTACAATGAGCAGTTCTTC,CASSYRSLSYTSYNEQFF
TRBJ1-5,TRBV5-6,NA,TRBD1,TGTGCCAGCAGCTTATCAGGGGGCAATCAGCCCCGGCATTTT,CASSLSGGNQPRHF
TRBJ2-1,TRBV4-1,NA,TRBD2,TGCGCCAGCAGCCAAGAAGTAGCGAGTTCTAGCGGGAACAATGAGCAGTTCTTC,CASSQEVASSSGNNEQFF
TRBJ1-2,TRBV5-1,NA,TRBD1,TGCGCCAGCAGCTCGGGGAGGACAGGGGGCTATGGCTACACCTTC,CASSSGRTGGYGYTF
TRBJ2-2,TRBV5-6,NA,NA,TGTGCCAGCAGGTTGGGACAGAACACCGGGGAGCTGTTTTTT,CASRLGQNTGELFF